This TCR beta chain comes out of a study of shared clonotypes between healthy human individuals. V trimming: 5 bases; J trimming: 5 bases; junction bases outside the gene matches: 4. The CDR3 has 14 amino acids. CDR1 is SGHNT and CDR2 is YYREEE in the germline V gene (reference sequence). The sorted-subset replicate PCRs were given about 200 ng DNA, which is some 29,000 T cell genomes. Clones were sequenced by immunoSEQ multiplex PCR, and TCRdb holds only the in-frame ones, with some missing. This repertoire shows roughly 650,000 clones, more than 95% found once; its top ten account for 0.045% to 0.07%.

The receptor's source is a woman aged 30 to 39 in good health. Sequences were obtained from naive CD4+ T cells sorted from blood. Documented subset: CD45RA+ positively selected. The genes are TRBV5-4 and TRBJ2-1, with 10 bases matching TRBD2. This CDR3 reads CASRKAGGDNEQFF. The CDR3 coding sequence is TGTGCCAGCAGGAAAGCGGGAGGGGACAATGAGCAGTTCTTC. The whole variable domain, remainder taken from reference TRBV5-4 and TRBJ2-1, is ETGVTQSPTHLIKTRGQQVTLRCSSQSGHNTVSWYQQALGQGPQFIFQYYREEENGRGNFPPRFSGLQFPNYSSELNVNALELDDSALYLCASRKAGGDNEQFFGPGTRLTVL.